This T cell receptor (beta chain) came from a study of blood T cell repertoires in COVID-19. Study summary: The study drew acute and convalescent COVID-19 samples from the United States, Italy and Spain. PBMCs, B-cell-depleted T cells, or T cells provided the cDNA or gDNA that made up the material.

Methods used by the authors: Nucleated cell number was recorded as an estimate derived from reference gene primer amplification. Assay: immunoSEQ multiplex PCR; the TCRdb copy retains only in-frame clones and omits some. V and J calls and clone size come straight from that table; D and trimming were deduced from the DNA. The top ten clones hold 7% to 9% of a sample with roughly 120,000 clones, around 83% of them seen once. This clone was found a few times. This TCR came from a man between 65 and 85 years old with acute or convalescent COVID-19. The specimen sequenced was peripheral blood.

The CDR3 loop is CASWRTANEKLFF. Written as DNA, the CDR3 is TGTGCCAGCTGGAGGACAGCTAATGAAAAACTGTTTTTT. This chain connects TRBV6-5 to TRBJ1-4, with D possibly TRBD1 on 6 matching bases. V lost 8 bases, J lost 3 bases, and 10 bases lay in between. The germline V gene encodes CDR1 MNHEY and CDR2 SVGAGI. The CDR3 consists of 13 residues.